This TCR beta chain was found in a study of identical twins. This CDR3 spans 14 amino acids. V was shortened by 4 bases and J by 2 bases, with 9 bases between the two germline ends. In germline, CDR1 is SNHLY, CDR2 FYNNEI. This clonotype has a count of ten or more. A universal primer site was added by template switching, and unique molecular identifiers were carried by the cDNA. In TCRdb, the 5' RACE reads were re-called with MiXCR into one record per CDR3 protein. The data show a few hundred thousand distinct CDR3 sequences, around 20% seen once. This chain joins TRBV2 and TRBJ2-1; no clear D. This sequence was found in a man aged 50 to 59 in good health. Sequenced input: naive T cells sorted from blood. In DNA form, the CDR3 reads TGTGCCAGCAGTGGACTTCTGGCCTACAATGAGCAGTTCTTC. Translating it yields CASSGLLAYNEQFF.